This paragraph reports one T cell receptor beta chain. The age range of participants was roughly 18 to 90 years, with residence in about 25 US areas. In the source study's methods: Researchers report that nucleated cell counts were estimated from reference gene primer amplification. Sequenced by immunoSEQ multiplex PCR; TCRdb stores in-frame clones only, minus some. V and J calls and clone size are copied from that table; D and trimming were computed from the DNA. This table has around 230,000 clones, 88% appearing once. These data belong to a study of blood T cell repertoires in COVID-19. For the study at large: Researchers got acute and convalescent COVID-19 samples from the United States, Italy and Spain.

Germline lookup yields CDR1 SGHDN and CDR2 FVKESK. The junction had 1 base not matched to a gene; V was cut back by 3 bases and J by 11 bases. CDR3 length equals 11 residues. The V gene is TRBV14, the J gene TRBJ2-5; 9 bases are a match to TRBD2. The receptor was isolated from a woman in her twenties or thirties who had recovered from COVID-19. Material for sequencing was PBMCs or T cells enriched from blood (not recorded which). CDR3 DNA sequence: TGTGCCAGCAGCCATACTAGCGGGCAGTACTTC. Translation gives CASSHTSGQYF.